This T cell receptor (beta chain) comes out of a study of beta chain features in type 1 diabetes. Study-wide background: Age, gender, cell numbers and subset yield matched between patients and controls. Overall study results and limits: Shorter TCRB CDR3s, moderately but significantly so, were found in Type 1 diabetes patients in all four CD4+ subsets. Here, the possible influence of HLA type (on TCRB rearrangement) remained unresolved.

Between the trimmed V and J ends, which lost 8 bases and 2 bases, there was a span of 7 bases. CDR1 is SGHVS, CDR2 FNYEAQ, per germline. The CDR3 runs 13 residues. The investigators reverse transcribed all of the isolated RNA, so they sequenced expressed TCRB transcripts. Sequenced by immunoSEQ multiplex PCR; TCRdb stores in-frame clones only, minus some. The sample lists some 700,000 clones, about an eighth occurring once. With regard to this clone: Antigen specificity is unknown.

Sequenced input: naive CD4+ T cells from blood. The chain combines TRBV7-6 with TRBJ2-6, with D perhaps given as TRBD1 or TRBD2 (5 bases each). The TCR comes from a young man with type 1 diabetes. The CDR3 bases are TGTGCCAGCGGGGGACCTGGGGCCAACGTCCTGACTTTC. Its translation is CASGGPGANVLTF. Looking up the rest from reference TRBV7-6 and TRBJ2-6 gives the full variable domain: GAGVSQSPRYKVTKRGQDVALRCDPISGHVSLYWYRQALGQGPEFLTYFNYEAQQDKSGLPNDRFSAERPEGSISTLTIQRTEQRDSAMYRCASGGPGANVLTFGAGSRLTVL.